Included here is one TCR beta chain sequence, with context. This sample was taken from a study of blood T cell repertoires in COVID-19. Study-wide background: Samples came from the United States, Italy and Spain, spanning acute and convalescent COVID-19. PBMCs, B-cell-depleted T cells, or T cells provided the cDNA or gDNA that made up the material.

V lost 2 bases, J lost 6 bases, and 6 bases stayed unmatched. This CDR3 has 15 residues. Germline V gene data show CDR1 as MNHEY and CDR2 as SMNVEV (reference sequence). In the authors' methods: The authors estimated nucleated cell counts from reference gene primer amplification. Sequenced by immunoSEQ multiplex PCR; TCRdb stores in-frame clones only, minus some. V and J calls and clone size come straight from that table; D and trimming were deduced from the DNA. The sample includes around 130,000 clones, roughly 89% of them seen just once. This rearrangement joins TRBV27 to TRBJ1-4; 7 nucleotides align to TRBD1. Sequencing was performed on peripheral blood. The clonotype comes from a middle-aged man with active or convalescent COVID-19. As DNA, the CDR3 is TGTGCCAGCAGTTTAAGGGGGCAGCGGCATGAAAAACTGTTTTTT. Amino acid sequence: CASSLRGQRHEKLFF. Using reference TRBV27 and TRBJ1-4 for the parts outside the CDR3, the full variable domain is EAQVTQNPRYLITVTGKKLTVTCSQNMNHEYMSWYRQDPGLGLRQIYYSMNVEVTDKGDVPEGYKVSRKEKRNFPLILESPSPNQTSLYFCASSLRGQRHEKLFFGSGTQLSVL.